A selection of T cell receptor beta chains follows, all from one sample in a study of shared clonotypes between healthy human individuals. Assay used: immunoSEQ multiplex PCR; TCRdb lists only in-frame clones, some missing. The sample has millions of clones; 93% are singletons. Sequencing used naive CD8+ T cells from PBMCs. The receptors stem from a man between 18 and 35 years old in good health. Some clones in this sample may be carry-over from other donors' samples. Each CDR3 is given with its conserved first and last residue. The D gene is left open where the match is weak. Not all rows give a size; the values are once, few, many and, for expanded clones, a class.

TRBJ2-1 TRBD2 NA TRBV9 CASSAGLAGTNEQFF TGTGCCAGCAGCGCCGGACTAGCGGGAACTAATGAGCAGTTCTTC
TRBJ2-1 TRBD2 NA TRBV7-9 CASSSGTKHYNEQFF TGTGCCAGCAGCTCAGGGACTAAGCACTACAATGAGCAGTTCTTC
TRBJ1-1 NA few TRBV11-2 CASSLDGQLNTEAFF TGTGCCAGCAGCTTAGACGGTCAGCTGAACACTGAAGCTTTCTTT
TRBJ1-2 NA NA TRBV6-5 CASSPRGRGNYGYTF TGTGCCAGCAGCCCCCGCGGGCGGGGTAACTATGGCTACACCTTC
TRBJ1-2 TRBD1 NA TRBV19 CASQGQFNSGYTF TGTGCCAGCCAGGGACAGTTCAATTCAGGCTACACCTTC
TRBJ1-1 TRBD1 NA TRBV4-2 CASSQPYWEAGGLLEAFF TGTGCCAGCAGCCAACCCTATTGGGAGGCAGGGGGACTCCTCGAAGCTTTCTTT
TRBJ2-3 NA NA TRBV6-6 CASSYSALSSTDTQYF TGTGCCAGCAGTTACTCGGCCTTATCTAGCACAGATACGCAGTATTTT
TRBJ2-7 TRBD2 NA TRBV2 CASSGLAGAYEQYF TGTGCCAGCAGCGGACTAGCGGGCGCCTACGAGCAGTACTTC
TRBJ1-1 NA NA TRBV7-6 CASSLGVMGRYMNTEAFF TGTGCCAGCAGCTTAGGGGTGATGGGCCGTTATATGAACACTGAAGCTTTCTTT
TRBJ1-2 TRBD1 few TRBV7-8 CASSFDRDGYTF TGTGCCAGCAGCTTCGACAGGGATGGCTACACCTTC
TRBJ2-4 NA NA TRBV16 CASASERDPNIQYF TGTGCCAGCGCCTCAGAAAGGGACCCAAACATTCAGTACTTC
TRBJ1-2 TRBD1 NA TRBV28 CASSLLSRGDYGYTF TGTGCCAGCAGTTTATTATCCAGGGGGGACTATGGCTACACCTTC
TRBJ2-1 TRBD1 NA TRBV19 CASSIGTGYNEQFF TGTGCCAGTAGTATAGGGACAGGGTACAATGAGCAGTTCTTC
TRBJ2-3 NA NA TRBV28 CASLTKPDTQYF TGTGCCAGCCTAACCAAACCTGATACGCAGTATTTT
TRBJ2-1 TRBD2 once TRBV27 CASSLSLAGGHNEQFF TGTGCCAGCAGTTTATCTCTAGCGGGAGGACACAATGAGCAGTTCTTC
TRBJ2-1 TRBD2 NA TRBV7-3 CASSLGLAGFHEQFF TGTGCCAGCAGCCTGGGACTAGCGGGATTTCATGAGCAGTTCTTC
TRBJ2-7 NA NA TRBV7-2 CASSLARFRMDYEQYF TGTGCCAGCAGCTTAGCGCGGTTCAGGATGGATTACGAGCAGTACTTC
TRBJ2-1 TRBD2 NA TRBV7-2 CASSPLGEGPNEQFF TGTGCCAGCAGCCCCTTGGGGGAGGGCCCAAATGAGCAGTTCTTC
TRBJ2-2 NA NA TRBV28 CASSLLAGTGELFF TGTGCCAGCAGTTTATTAGCAGGCACCGGGGAGCTGTTTTTT
TRBJ1-1 NA NA TRBV13 CASSRPRGGRVTEAFF TGTGCCAGCAGCCGTCCTCGCGGGGGTAGAGTCACTGAAGCTTTCTTT
TRBJ1-2 TRBD1 NA TRBV9 CASSLNRDRGYGYTF TGTGCCAGCAGCTTAAACCGGGACAGGGGGTATGGCTACACCTTC
TRBJ2-7 NA NA TRBV13 CASSLEGYEQYF TGTGCCAGCAGCTTAGAGGGGTACGAGCAGTACTTC
TRBJ2-7 TRBD2 NA TRBV7-3 CASSLLEVAGVNYEQYF TGTGCCAGCAGCTTATTGGAGGTAGCGGGAGTGAACTACGAGCAGTACTTC
TRBJ2-2 NA NA TRBV27 CASTLLPQTGELFF TGTGCCAGCACTCTCCTCCCCCAAACCGGGGAGCTGTTTTTT
TRBJ1-2 NA once TRBV7-8 CASSVLESGTYGYTF TGTGCCAGCAGCGTTCTAGAATCCGGGACCTATGGCTACACCTTC
TRBJ2-1 NA NA TRBV19 CASRPRGMVGNEQFF TGTGCCAGTAGGCCAAGGGGGATGGTGGGCAATGAGCAGTTCTTC
TRBJ2-1 NA NA TRBV28 CASSGEVGAYNEQFF TGTGCCAGCAGCGGAGAGGTCGGAGCCTACAATGAGCAGTTCTTC
TRBJ2-7 TRBD2 once TRBV27 CASSLSGEGYEQYF TGTGCCAGCAGTTTATCTGGGGAGGGCTACGAGCAGTACTTC
TRBJ2-2 TRBD1 NA TRBV27 CASSFDRGDTGELFF TGTGCCAGCAGTTTCGACAGGGGCGACACCGGGGAGCTGTTTTTT
TRBJ2-7 NA NA TRBV28 CASSSESYPYEQYF TGTGCCAGCAGTTCTGAAAGCTATCCCTACGAGCAGTACTTC
TRBJ2-7 NA once TRBV25-1 CASSEDMSSYEQYF TGTGCCAGCAGTGAAGATATGAGCTCCTACGAGCAGTACTTC
TRBJ1-2 TRBD1 NA TRBV11-2 CASSQGTGSYGYTF TGTGCCAGCAGCCAAGGGACAGGGTCTTATGGCTACACCTTC
TRBJ2-2 NA NA TRBV19 CASSIGGASAGELFF TGTGCCAGTAGTATTGGGGGCGCTAGTGCCGGGGAGCTGTTTTTT
TRBJ1-1 NA NA TRBV19 CASSLTGTPDLEAFF TGTGCCAGTAGCTTGACCGGGACACCGGACCTTGAAGCTTTCTTT
TRBJ2-1 TRBD2 NA TRBV19 CATASGIWNEQFF TGTGCCACTGCTAGCGGGATCTGGAATGAGCAGTTCTTC
TRBJ2-7 TRBD1 NA TRBV10-2 CASSSPRDRVDEQYF TGCGCCAGCAGTTCCCCCCGAGACAGGGTGGACGAGCAGTACTTC
TRBJ2-1 NA NA TRBV4-2 CASSQVTAGTSYNEQFF TGTGCCAGCAGCCAAGTAACGGCGGGCACCTCCTACAATGAGCAGTTCTTC
TRBJ1-1 TRBD1 once TRBV27 CASRQGLNTEAFF TGTGCCAGCAGACAGGGGTTGAACACTGAAGCTTTCTTT
TRBJ2-3 TRBD1 NA TRBV27 CASSPRTGPTDTQYF TGTGCCAGCAGTCCCAGGACAGGCCCTACAGATACGCAGTATTTT
TRBJ1-1 NA NA TRBV6-1 CASSEEAFF TGTGCCAGCAGTGAAGAAGCTTTCTTT
TRBJ2-7 TRBD2 NA TRBV10-2 CASTGDYNYEQYF TGCGCCAGCACCGGGGACTACAACTACGAGCAGTACTTC
TRBJ2-7 TRBD2 NA TRBV2 CASMGGEKAYEQYF TGTGCCAGCATGGGGGGGGAAAAAGCCTACGAGCAGTACTTC
TRBJ2-7 NA NA TRBV29-1 CSVDAGAYEQYF TGCAGCGTTGACGCAGGAGCCTACGAGCAGTACTTC
TRBJ1-2 NA NA TRBV6-6 CASSGASEVGYGYTF TGTGCCAGCAGCGGAGCCTCAGAGGTGGGCTATGGCTACACCTTC
TRBJ2-7 NA once TRBV29-1 CSVEAGEDYEQYF TGCAGCGTTGAAGCGGGAGAGGACTACGAGCAGTACTTC
TRBJ2-7 NA once TRBV27 CASSLVDGRGNYEQYF TGTGCCAGCAGTTTAGTGGACGGCAGGGGTAACTACGAGCAGTACTTC
TRBJ2-6 NA NA TRBV7-6 CASSPGQLGANVLTF TGTGCCAGCAGCCCCGGACAACTCGGGGCCAACGTCCTGACTTTC
TRBJ2-7 NA NA TRBV27 CASSQDTPAYEQYF TGTGCCAGCAGCCAGGACACGCCAGCCTACGAGCAGTACTTC
TRBJ2-1 TRBD1 NA TRBV5-1 CASSSGTGSSYNEQFF TGCGCCAGCAGCTCCGGGACAGGGAGCTCCTACAATGAGCAGTTCTTC
TRBJ1-5 NA NA TRBV28 CASSHNRQLNQPQHF TGTGCCAGCAGCCATAATCGGCAGCTAAATCAGCCCCAGCATTTT
TRBJ1-5 NA NA TRBV15 CATSREGGGGNQPQHF TGTGCCACCAGCAGAGAAGGTGGTGGGGGCAATCAGCCCCAGCATTTT
TRBJ2-1 NA NA TRBV18 CASSLYDGPYNEQFF TGTGCCAGCTCACTCTATGACGGACCCTACAATGAGCAGTTCTTC
TRBJ2-2 NA NA TRBV6-1 CASPTRPGTGELFF TGTGCCAGCCCTACCCGACCGGGGACCGGGGAGCTGTTTTTT
TRBJ1-1 NA NA TRBV9 CASSVSGATNTEAFF TGTGCCAGCAGCGTCTCAGGGGCTACGAACACTGAAGCTTTCTTT
TRBJ1-5 TRBD1 NA TRBV27 CASSPSGGEVRQPQHF TGTGCCAGCAGTCCGTCAGGGGGCGAAGTACGTCAGCCCCAGCATTTT